The 20 T cell receptor beta chains below come from one sample, sequenced in a study of shared T cell receptors in the human thymus (dated by TCRdb to about 2021). Library method: the immunoSEQ multiplex PCR assay. This immuneACCESS table, as held by TCRdb, lists in-frame sequences with V and J called but not all clones. Of the missing ones, under half trace to an unresolved V gene in checked studies; the others have no known cause. The sample includes about 500,000 clones, with 70% to 80% observed a single time. Jointly, the top ten make up about 0.012% of the sample. The data were also submitted as part of a second study, on human thymus T cells.

Specimen: thymocytes. Source of these receptors: a boy in the first two years of life with a congenital heart defect. Donor details come from another sample of the same person, matched by shared clones.

The CDR3 loop is CASSLVSGSNQPQHF. The DNA of the CDR3 is TGTGCCAGCAGCTTAGTTTCAGGGTCCAATCAGCCCCAGCATTTT. V usage is TRBV7-8 and J usage is TRBJ1-5; D is perhaps TRBD1 (5 bases). Trimming shortened V by 1 base and J by 3 bases, and 10 bases separated the two germline ends. The CDR3 is made up of 15 amino acids. Germline CDR1 reads SGHVS; CDR2 reads FQNEAQ. Full variable domain (rest looked up from reference TRBV7-8 and TRBJ1-5): GAGVSQSPRYKVAKRGQDVALRCDPISGHVSLFWYQQALGQGPEFLTYFQNEAQLDKSGLPSDRFFAERPEGSVSTLKIQRTQQEDSAVYLCASSLVSGSNQPQHFGDGTRLSIL.

J is TRBJ2-1 and V is TRBV27; TRBD2 matches 9 bases. The ends lost 8 bases at V and 9 bases at J; junction bases unmatched: 8. The CDR3 runs to 13 residues. Germline V gene data show CDR1 as MNHEY and CDR2 as SMNVEV (reference sequence). CDR3 DNA sequence: TGTGCCAGCGGTGCGGGAGGGGGCGGTGAGCAGTTCTTC. Protein product: CASGAGGGGEQFF.

The rearrangement joins TRBV4-2 to TRBJ2-5, with D possibly matching TRBD1 (5 bases). V shed 3 bases and J shed 1 base, with 24 bases lying between them. The germline CDR1 and CDR2 sequences are LGHNA and YNFKEQ. This CDR3 has 19 amino acids. CDR3 loop: CASSHVETQLRQFQETQYF. The DNA for the CDR3 is TGTGCCAGCAGCCACGTCGAAACGCAACTGAGACAGTTCCAAGAGACCCAGTACTTC.

This clone has a handful of counts. The J gene is TRBJ2-7, the V gene TRBV28; tentative D call: TRBD2 (6 bases). Looked up from germline, CDR1 is MDHEN and CDR2 is SYDVKM. V dropped 5 bases and J dropped 4 bases, with 18 bases sitting between them. CDR3 size: 15 residues. The CDR3 DNA reads as TGTGCCAGCAGTACCCCTGGCGGGATAGAGTACGAGCAGTACTTC. It is translated as CASSTPGGIEYEQYF.

The chain carries TRBV11-1 and TRBJ1-1; D remains unclear. This CDR3 has 12 residues. The V gene lost 5 bases and the J gene lost 6 bases, with 10 bases spanning the gap. The germline gives CDR1 SGHAT, CDR2 FQDESV (reference sequence). The CDR3 nucleotides read TGTGCCAGCAGCGTAACACCCGCTGAAGCTTTCTTT. Translated, it gives CASSVTPAEAFF.

The chain carries TRBV6-5 and TRBJ2-7, with no clear D. V shed 2 bases and J shed 3 bases, with 2 bases lying between them. Germline V CDR1 and CDR2: MNHEY, SVGAGI. The length of the CDR3 is 11 residues. The CDR3: CASSYLYEQYF. The CDR3 nucleotides read TGTGCCAGCAGTTACCTCTACGAGCAGTACTTC.

The rearrangement links TRBV2 to TRBJ2-7, with TRBD2 matching 7 bases. Trimming took 6 bases from V and 0 from J; bases not matched to a gene: 8. The CDR3 loop spans 15 amino acids. The V gene's germline CDR1 is SNHLY and CDR2 FYNNEI. This chain's CDR3 is CASSSPSGVSYEQYF. CDR3 in DNA: TGTGCCAGCAGCTCCCCTAGCGGCGTCTCCTACGAGCAGTACTTC.

This rearrangement joins TRBV28 to TRBJ2-5, with 7 bases that match TRBD1. Trimming cost V 8 bases and J 4 bases; bases outside gene matches: 7. Germline values: CDR1 MDHEN, CDR2 SYDVKM. CDR3 length equals 13 residues. As DNA, the CDR3 is TGTGCCAGCCTGGGCAGGGGGATAGAGACCCAGTACTTC. Translating gives CASLGRGIETQYF. The full variable domain, its missing parts supplied by reference TRBV28 and TRBJ2-5, is DVKVTQSSRYLVKRTGEKVFLECVQDMDHENMFWYRQDPGLGLRLIYFSYDVKMKEKGDIPEGYSVSREKKERFSLILESASTNQTSMYLCASLGRGIETQYFGPGTRLLVL.

The chain combines TRBV11-2 with TRBJ1-1; D is uncertain. This CDR3 is built from 13 residues. V lost 3 bases and J lost 4, with 9 bases in between. Germline CDR1 and CDR2: SGHAT and FQNNGV. The CDR3 here is CASSFRAGTEAFF. CDR3 sequence (DNA): TGTGCCAGCAGCTTTAGGGCGGGCACTGAAGCTTTCTTT.

This sequence joins TRBV5-6 and TRBJ2-1, with 8 bases aligning to TRBD2. The germline gives CDR1 SGHDT, CDR2 YYEEEE. V shed 0 bases and J 9 bases; nucleotides not matched to a gene: 5. CDR3 length: 14 amino acids. The CDR3: CASSLVRAGGEQFF. DNA for the CDR3: TGTGCCAGCAGCTTGGTACGCGCGGGGGGTGAGCAGTTCTTC.

This clone was observed a single time. This rearrangement joins TRBV5-4 to TRBJ2-2, with 8 bases aligning to TRBD2. V dropped 2 bases and J dropped 3; count of bases not matched to a gene: 0. The CDR3 loop spans 14 amino acids. Germline CDR1 reads SGHNT; CDR2 reads YYREEE (reference sequence). The CDR3 DNA reads as TGTGCCAGCAGCTTCGGGAGGGACACCGGGGAGCTGTTTTTT. Translating it yields CASSFGRDTGELFF. The full variable domain, rest sourced from reference TRBV5-4 and TRBJ2-2, is ETGVTQSPTHLIKTRGQQVTLRCSSQSGHNTVSWYQQALGQGPQFIFQYYREEENGRGNFPPRFSGLQFPNYSSELNVNALELDDSALYLCASSFGRDTGELFFGEGSRLTVL.

The chain couples TRBV4-2 to TRBJ1-3; D is unresolved. Germline CDR1 and CDR2: LGHNA and YNFKEQ. The CDR3 extends over 16 amino acids. The V end lost 1 base, the J end lost 0 bases, and 10 bases lay between the germline ends. CDR3 bases: TGTGCCAGCAGCCAAGCCCACAGAGCCTCTGGAAACACCATATATTTT. Protein sequence: CASSQAHRASGNTIYF.

V gene TRBV20-1 combines with J gene TRBJ2-5; D is undetermined. The end of the DNA is better explained by TRBJ2-7, so the J call may be wrong. CDR3 length equals 11 residues. CDR1 and CDR2 (germline): DFQATT, SNEGSKA (reference sequence). The CDR3 nucleotides read TGCAGTGCTGTCCAAACCTACGAGCAGTACTTC. Translation: CSAVQTYEQYF.

The chain combines TRBV6-5 with TRBJ2-7; 7 nucleotides match TRBD2. Trimming took 2 bases from V and 6 from J; bases not matched to a gene: 13. The CDR3 consists of 16 residues. Germline V CDR1 and CDR2: MNHEY, SVGAGI. The CDR3 sequence is CASSYVGGKPYGEQYF. Here the CDR3 DNA reads TGTGCCAGCAGTTACGTGGGAGGGAAGCCCTACGGCGAGCAGTACTTC.

V is TRBV14 and J is TRBJ1-2, with 12 bases identical to TRBD1. Per the germline V gene, CDR1 is SGHDN and CDR2 is FVKESK. This CDR3 has 17 amino acids. The V segment lost 0 bases and the J segment 4 bases; nucleotides outside the gene matches: 6. The CDR3 protein is CASSQDGGDRGLYGYTF. DNA of the CDR3: TGTGCCAGCAGCCAAGACGGAGGGGACAGGGGGCTCTATGGCTACACCTTC.

For the CDR3, the DNA is TGTGCCAGTAGTACTCGACAGGGTTGGGACTATGGCTACACCTTC. It is translated as CASSTRQGWDYGYTF. The chain couples TRBV19 to TRBJ1-2; 7 positions agree with TRBD1. Germline V gene data show CDR1 as LNHDA and CDR2 as SQIVND (reference sequence). CDR3 length equals 15 residues. The J segment lost 3 bases and the V segment lost 4 bases, leaving 8 bases of the junction unmatched.

The chain employs TRBV7-8 and TRBJ2-1; 7 nucleotides align to TRBD2. Germline values: CDR1 SGHVS, CDR2 FQNEAQ. Trimming removed 5 bases from V and 2 bases from J; junction bases left unmatched: 9. The CDR3 is 16 residues long. The CDR3 loop is CASSEQLAGTYNEQFF. CDR3 in DNA: TGTGCCAGCAGCGAACAATTAGCGGGCACCTACAATGAGCAGTTCTTC.

The sample holds one count of this clone. This chain connects TRBV30 to TRBJ2-7; D might be TRBD2 (5 bases). The germline V gene has CDR1 GTSNPN and CDR2 SVGIG (reference sequence). The CDR3 is made up of 16 amino acids. V was trimmed by 1 base and J by 0 bases, leaving 16 bases between them. This CDR3 is CAWSAYPNGSSYEQYF. CDR3 nucleotides: TGTGCCTGGAGTGCATACCCAAATGGGAGCTCCTACGAGCAGTACTTC.

This chain connects TRBV27 to TRBJ2-1, with TRBD2 identical over 9 bases. Trimming at V came to 2 bases and at J to 6 bases, leaving 17 bases not matched to a gene. Per the germline V gene, CDR1 is MNHEY and CDR2 is SMNVEV (reference sequence). This CDR3 comprises 19 residues. Written as DNA, the CDR3 is TGTGCCAGCAGTTTAGCCGGGCGGCTAGCGGGATTGTACCCCAATGAGCAGTTCTTC. Its protein is CASSLAGRLAGLYPNEQFF.

The rearrangement uses TRBV19 and TRBJ2-6; D is perhaps TRBD1 (7 bases). The length of the CDR3 is 18 residues. Deletions cut 7 bases from V and 1 base from J, with 20 bases between. Germline V gene data show CDR1 as LNHDA and CDR2 as SQIVND (reference sequence). CDR3 region: CASTFRGTAESGANVLTF. CDR3 nucleotides: TGTGCCAGTACCTTCCGGGGGACAGCCGAATCTGGGGCCAACGTCCTGACTTTC.